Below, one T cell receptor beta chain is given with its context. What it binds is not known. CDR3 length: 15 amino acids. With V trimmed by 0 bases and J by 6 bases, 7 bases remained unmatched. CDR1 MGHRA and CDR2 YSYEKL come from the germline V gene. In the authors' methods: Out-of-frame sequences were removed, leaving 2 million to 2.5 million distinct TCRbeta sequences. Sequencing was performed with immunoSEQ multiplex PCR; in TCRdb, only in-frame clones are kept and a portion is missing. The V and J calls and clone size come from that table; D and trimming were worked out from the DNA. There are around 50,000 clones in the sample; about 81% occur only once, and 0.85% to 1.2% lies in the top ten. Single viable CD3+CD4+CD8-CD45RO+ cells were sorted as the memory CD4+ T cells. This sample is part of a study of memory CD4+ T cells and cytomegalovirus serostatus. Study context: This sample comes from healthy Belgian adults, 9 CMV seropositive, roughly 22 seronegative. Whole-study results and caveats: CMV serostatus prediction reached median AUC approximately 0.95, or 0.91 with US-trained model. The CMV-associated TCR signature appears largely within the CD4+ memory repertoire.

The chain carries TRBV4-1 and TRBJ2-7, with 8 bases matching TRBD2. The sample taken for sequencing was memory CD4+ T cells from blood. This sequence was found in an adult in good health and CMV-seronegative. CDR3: CASSQDSGTLVEQYF. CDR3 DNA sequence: TGCGCCAGCAGCCAAGATAGCGGGACTCTTGTCGAGCAGTACTTC.